A single sample is the source of the 25 T cell receptor beta chains below, sequenced in a study of blood T cells in healthy people across ages. For the second PCR, which ran for roughly 7 to 11 cycles, a sample-barcoded 5' primer and a J-beta primer mix were used. TCRdb fed the 5' RACE reads into MiXCR, producing one record per CDR3 protein. The repertoire consists of 1 million or so distinct CDR3 sequences, with 40% to 45% occurring once and the leading ten covering approximately 17%. Sequencing used blood. These receptor sequences come from a woman aged 55 to 70 in good health.

This clonotype was seen a handful of times. This sequence joins TRBV5-1 and TRBJ2-7; a possible D gene is TRBD2 (5 bases). This CDR3 contains 15 residues. The germline V and J ends were trimmed by 1 base and 0 bases, with 11 bases remaining between them. Germline values: CDR1 SGHRS, CDR2 YFSETQ. The CDR3 DNA reads as TGCGCCAGCAGCTTGTCTACCGGGAACTCCTACGAGCAGTACTTC. Its protein is CASSLSTGNSYEQYF.

This chain connects TRBV2 to TRBJ1-3; D call uncertain. The CDR3 has 15 amino acids. Germline CDR1 reads SNHLY; CDR2 reads FYNNEI. V lost 6 bases and J 0 bases, leaving 12 bases between the germline ends. The CDR3 sequence is CASSADGGSGNTIYF. DNA of the CDR3: TGTGCCAGCAGCGCAGACGGAGGCTCTGGAAACACCATATATTTT.

This clonotype has a single count. The V gene is TRBV11-2, the J gene TRBJ1-1; a weak D match, TRBD1 (5 bases). Germline V CDR1 and CDR2: SGHAT, FQNNGV. The CDR3 consists of 15 residues. V was clipped by 3 bases and J by 5 bases, with 16 bases between them. The chain's CDR3 is CASSFDSWGSTEAFF. CDR3 nucleotides: TGTGCCAGCAGCTTCGACAGTTGGGGTTCGACTGAAGCTTTCTTT.

The V call is TRBV7-2, the J call TRBJ2-1; 13 positions agree with TRBD2. Per germline, CDR1 SGHTA and CDR2 FQGNSA. The CDR3 is 15 residues long. J gave up 10 bases and V 5 bases, and 8 bases lay outside the gene matches. In DNA form, the CDR3 reads TGTGCCAGCAGCCAACTAGCGGGAGGGCTTCGCGAGCAGTTCTTC. Its protein product is CASSQLAGGLREQFF.

The J gene is TRBJ1-6, the V gene TRBV2, with unresolved D. CDR3 length equals 15 residues. Germline CDR1 and CDR2: SNHLY and FYNNEI. V gave up 3 bases and J gave up 9 bases, with 15 bases separating them. The CDR3 protein is CASSERVTVSSPLHF. In nucleotides, the CDR3 is TGTGCCAGCAGTGAGCGGGTTACGGTTAGTTCACCCCTCCACTTT. Together with reference TRBV2 and TRBJ1-6, the CDR3 gives the full variable domain: EPEVTQTPSHQVTQMGQEVILRCVPISNHLYFYWYRQILGQKVEFLVSFYNNEISEKSEIFDDQFSVERPDGSNFTLKIRSTKLEDSAMYFCASSERVTVSSPLHFGNGTRLTVT.

The chain carries TRBV7-2 and TRBJ2-7; D may be TRBD2 (6 bases). Looked up from germline, CDR1 is SGHTA and CDR2 is FQGNSA. The V and J ends lost 3 bases and 3 bases respectively, with 15 bases between them. The CDR3 contains 15 residues. The CDR3 nucleotides are TGTGCCAGCAGCTTCTTGAGTCTCGGGAGCTACGAGCAGTACTTC. Translating it yields CASSFLSLGSYEQYF.

The V call is TRBV2, the J call TRBJ1-5; no clear D. Germline CDR1 and CDR2: SNHLY and FYNNEI. CDR3 length: 15 residues. Trimming pared 3 bases from V and 0 bases from J, leaving 9 bases between. CDR3 residues: CASSETVYSNQPQHF. CDR3 bases: TGTGCCAGCAGTGAGACGGTTTATAGCAATCAGCCCCAGCATTTT.

Only one count was recorded for this clonotype. The gene calls are TRBV5-1 and TRBJ2-7; D is perhaps TRBD1 (6 bases). Trimming pared 0 bases from V and 3 bases from J, leaving 10 bases between. The CDR3 contains 14 residues. The germline V gene encodes CDR1 SGHRS and CDR2 YFSETQ. The CDR3 DNA sequence: TGCGCCAGCAGCTTGGACAGGGAAGTCTACGAGCAGTACTTC. Amino acids: CASSLDREVYEQYF. Using reference TRBV5-1 and TRBJ2-7 for the parts outside the CDR3, the full variable domain is KAGVTQTPRYLIKTRGQQVTLSCSPISGHRSVSWYQQTPGQGLQFLFEYFSETQRNKGNFPGRFSGRQFSNSRSEMNVSTLELGDSALYLCASSLDREVYEQYFGPGTRLTVT.

The rearrangement links TRBV20-1 to TRBJ2-5, with D possibly matching TRBD2 (6 bases). CDR3 length: 13 amino acids. V was shortened by 5 bases and J by 1 base, with 11 bases between the two germline ends. From germline, CDR1 is DFQATT and CDR2 SNEGSKA (reference sequence). The CDR3 DNA reads as TGCAGTGCTGCCCTGGGGGGCCAAGAGACCCAGTACTTC. Its protein product is CSAALGGQETQYF.

The V and J genes are TRBV9 and TRBJ2-1, with D perhaps TRBD2 (6 bases). The DNA end is a closer match to TRBJ2-7, so the J assignment may be wrong. Germline V gives CDR1 SGDLS, CDR2 YYNGEE. This CDR3 has 16 residues. Written as DNA, the CDR3 is TGTGCCAGCAGCGCCCAACCGGGACTTTCCTACAATGAGCAGTACTTC. Its translation is CASSAQPGLSYNEQYF.

Comment on this clonotype: Mismatch with germline at one junction end may stem from a read error. The V gene is TRBV10-3, the J gene TRBJ2-3, with TRBD2 identical over 12 bases. This CDR3 has 15 amino acids. Germline V gene sequence: CDR1 ENHRY, CDR2 SYGVKD. The CDR3 DNA is TGTGTCATCAGGAATCTAGCGGGAGGGCCAGATACGCAGTATTTT. This codes for CVIRNLAGGPDTQYF.

The rearrangement joins TRBV2 to TRBJ2-7; the match to TRBD1 covers 7 bases. V shed 8 bases and J 4 bases; nucleotides not matched to a gene: 11. The germline V gene has CDR1 SNHLY and CDR2 FYNNEI. CDR3 length: 14 residues. The CDR3 DNA reads as TGTGCCAGCGGCTCCGGGACAGCTTTTTACGAGCAGTACTTC. Amino acids: CASGSGTAFYEQYF.

The chain links TRBV20-1 to TRBJ1-2, with TRBD1 matching 10 bases. Germline-derived CDR1 and CDR2 are DFQATT and SNEGSKA (reference sequence). The V and J ends lost 8 bases and 6 bases, in that order; junction bases with no gene match: 15. This CDR3 has 15 amino acids. The CDR3 nucleotides read TGCAGTTCCCCCCAGCTGGGACAGGGGATAAATGGCTACACCTTC. Protein sequence: CSSPQLGQGINGYTF.

V and J are TRBV2 and TRBJ2-1, with 7 bases identical to TRBD2. CDR1 SNHLY and CDR2 FYNNEI come from the germline V gene. The CDR3 has 12 residues. J was trimmed by 10 bases and V by 6 bases; bases with no gene match: 6. CDR3 in amino acids: CASSGTSAEQFF. As DNA, the CDR3 is TGTGCCAGCAGCGGTACTAGCGCCGAGCAGTTCTTC.

CDR3 loop: CASGAGTSRYEQYF. The CDR3 DNA follows: TGTGCCAGCGGCGCTGGGACTAGCCGCTACGAGCAGTACTTC. This sequence joins TRBV7-2 and TRBJ2-7, with TRBD2 matching over 9 bases. J was trimmed by 3 bases and V by 8 bases; bases with no gene match: 8. Germline CDR1 and CDR2: SGHTA and FQGNSA. CDR3 length: 14 amino acids.

This clonotype has at least ten counts. The CDR3 here is CASSLPGGYDSYEQYF. The CDR3 nucleotides read TGTGCCAGCAGCCTCCCGGGGGGGTATGACAGCTACGAGCAGTACTTC. The V and J genes are TRBV7-2 and TRBJ2-7; 8 positions agree with TRBD2. Trimming at V came to 5 bases and at J to 3 bases, leaving 12 bases not matched to a gene. Germline V gives CDR1 SGHTA, CDR2 FQGNSA. CDR3 length: 16 residues.

This clonotype has only a few counts. The chain is built from TRBV15 and TRBJ2-7; D is unclear. V lost 2 bases and J 5 bases, leaving 19 bases between the germline ends. This CDR3 has 16 residues. From germline, CDR1 is LNHNV and CDR2 YYDKDF (reference sequence). The CDR3 spells CATSRMADPLRDEQYF. Here the CDR3 DNA reads TGTGCCACCAGCAGAATGGCAGACCCCCTTAGAGACGAGCAGTACTTC.

This clonotype has a handful of counts. V gene TRBV9 combines with J gene TRBJ2-3, with a tentative D call TRBD2 (7 bases). The CDR3 consists of 19 residues. The germline V gene has CDR1 SGDLS and CDR2 YYNGEE. Trimming removed 7 bases from V and 0 bases from J, with 27 bases in between. CDR3 in amino acids: CASDAPGGGGPPSTDTQYF. The CDR3, as DNA: TGTGCCAGCGACGCTCCCGGGGGCGGGGGCCCCCCTAGCACAGATACGCAGTATTTT.

The chain links TRBV28 to TRBJ2-7; 11 bases agree with TRBD2. V was pared by 5 bases and J by 5 bases, with 5 bases of the junction left unmatched. The CDR3 is made up of 14 amino acids. Germline CDR1 MDHEN, CDR2 SYDVKM. CDR3 coding DNA: TGTGCCAGCAGTACTAGCGGGAGAGTTCACGAGCAGTACTTC. Its translation is CASSTSGRVHEQYF.

The chain joins TRBV10-3 to TRBJ2-3, with a tentative D call TRBD2 (5 bases). The CDR3 extends over 13 amino acids. V lost 7 bases and J 8 bases, leaving 16 bases between the germline ends. CDR1 is ENHRY and CDR2 is SYGVKD in the germline V gene. The CDR3 nucleotides are TGTGCCATCATGGCCATTTCGGCGGGTACGCAGTATTTT. It is translated as CAIMAISAGTQYF.

The sample holds a few counts of this clonotype. The chain uses TRBV10-3 and TRBJ2-2; 7 bases line up with TRBD1. The germline gives CDR1 ENHRY, CDR2 SYGVKD. The V gene end was trimmed by 10 bases and the J gene end by 1 base; junction bases not matched to a gene: 12. The CDR3 sequence is 16 residues long. The chain's CDR3 is CATAPRQGMNTGELFF. CDR3 DNA sequence: TGTGCCACGGCCCCTAGACAGGGTATGAACACCGGGGAGCTGTTTTTT.

This rearrangement joins TRBV2 to TRBJ2-7, with D unresolved. Trimming took 6 bases from V and 9 from J, leaving 12 bases between them. CDR3 length: 11 residues. In germline, CDR1 is SNHLY, CDR2 FYNNEI. The CDR3 is CASSQKTVQYF. CDR3 coding DNA: TGTGCCAGCAGCCAAAAAACCGTGCAGTACTTC.

The CDR3 loop is CSARSPSGRAQETQYF. Here the CDR3 DNA reads TGCAGTGCTAGATCGCCTAGCGGGAGGGCCCAGGAGACCCAGTACTTC. The J gene is TRBJ2-5, the V gene TRBV20-1; 12 nucleotides align to TRBD2. Losses at the gene ends were 2 bases for V and 5 bases for J; bases not matched to a gene: 9. The length of the CDR3 is 16 residues. CDR1 and CDR2 from the germline V gene are DFQATT and SNEGSKA (reference sequence).

This chain uses TRBV30 with TRBJ1-2; D uncertain. Trimming took off 3 bases at V and 8 bases at J, with 7 bases between the two ends. CDR1 is GTSNPN and CDR2 is SVGIG in the germline V gene (reference sequence). The CDR3 covers 10 residues. The CDR3 sequence is CAWRSGGYTF. In nucleotides, the CDR3 is TGTGCCTGGAGGTCAGGCGGCTACACCTTC.

In regard to this clonotype: Just one base apart from a much larger clone, this may be a read error. This sequence joins TRBV12-3 or TRBV12-4 and TRBJ2-7; no clear D. V lost 6 bases, J lost 3 bases, and 18 bases lay in between. This CDR3 is built from 15 residues. CDR3 residues: CASSYPLGLIYEQYF. The CDR3 region has the DNA TGTGCCAGCAGCTATCCCCTGGGATTGATCTACGAGCAGTACTTC.